This paragraph covers one TCR beta chain sequence. This sample stems from a study of blood T cell repertoires in COVID-19. Study in general: Samples representing acute and convalescent COVID-19 were sourced from the United States, Italy and Spain. PBMCs, B-cell-depleted T cells, or T cells were the source of the cDNA or gDNA that made up the material.

Original processing methods: Reference gene primer amplification gave nucleated cell count estimates. Data came from immunoSEQ multiplex PCR; TCRdb stores just in-frame clones and leaves some out. The DNA gave D and trimming, while V, J and clone size come from that table. The sample lists roughly 220,000 clones, 65% to 85% occurring once. V lost 2 bases, J lost 6 bases, and 12 bases lay in between. This CDR3 contains 14 residues. CDR1 and CDR2 from the germline V gene are MDHEN and SYDVKM. V gene TRBV28 combines with J gene TRBJ2-3; perhaps TRBD2 as D (6 bases). This clonotype was sampled from a woman in her sixties or seventies with acute or convalescent COVID-19. The sequenced sample was peripheral blood. The CDR3 nucleotides are TGTGCCAGCAGTTTACTAGGGGAGGCGGATACGCAGTATTTT. Translating it yields CASSLLGEADTQYF. The complete variable domain, with remaining parts taken from reference TRBV28 and TRBJ2-3, reads DVKVTQSSRYLVKRTGEKVFLECVQDMDHENMFWYRQDPGLGLRLIYFSYDVKMKEKGDIPEGYSVSREKKERFSLILESASTNQTSMYLCASSLLGEADTQYFGPGTRLTVL.